One T cell receptor (beta chain) is described in this entry. This clonotype was recorded at least ten times. Its antigen is not yet known. No base-level quality is on record; no much larger clone is a single base apart. For repertoire sequencing, the TCR beta CDR3 regions were amplified from RNA transcripts. A first-round RT-PCR used HTBI primers with the Qiagen OneStep RT-PCR kit, followed by a second-round multiplex PCR, size selection and purification. Libraries were sequenced on an Illumina HiSeq2000 using paired-end 100 bp reads. In the source study's methods: SOAPnuke was used to process the reads, removing any read that contained adapters or uncalled bases, had a mean Phred below 15, or lacked an exact match to the constant primer or identifier. High-quality paired reads were merged with COPE v1.2.5. Clonotypes were defined as unique nucleotide sequences and were aligned to IMGT TRB V, D and J references using MiTCR v1.1. Analysis was restricted to V-J combinations with a frequency above 0.0001, which covered roughly 99% of repertoires. For each V-J combination, a TCR clonal expansion and chaos score was defined as the ratio of F50 clonal expansion to chaos observed in the TCRdist matrix. Welch's t-statistics and random forest were used to reduce the features to some 13 V-J combinations, which were then used as input to a naive Bayes classifier. Thyroid-blood repertoire similarity was quantified with the Morisita-Horn index. TCRdb cleaned the public reads at Q25 with fastp, built clones with MiXCR and kept in-frame beta chains. Rows merge per CDR3 protein into single entries with the most common DNA and genes. None of the V and J calls come from the authors' own analysis; TCRdb made them. For this sample the table gives around 400,000 distinct CDR3 sequences, of which about 18% were detected only once. The ten largest clones take up 1.5% to 2% of the sample.

The germline V gene yields SGDLS for CDR1 and YYNGEE for CDR2. From the cysteine up to the phenylalanine, the CDR3 has a length of 14 residues. The CDR3 DNA has 42 bases and is translated from base 1. The trim is 4 bases for V and 2 bases for J, with a gap of 13 bases between the germline ends. These data originate in a study of Graves' ophthalmopathy and Graves' hyperthyroidism (dated by TCRdb to 2016 to 2019). For context, the study as a whole: Peripheral blood was collected at initial diagnosis, before any treatment. To explore V-J signatures that distinguish ophthalmopathy from hyperthyroidism, a discovery set of under 110 patients was enrolled, made up of 40 to 45 with ophthalmopathy and roughly 57 with stable hyperthyroidism. T-cell repertoires of thyroid tissue and blood were compared in six or seven hyperthyroidism patients. The 85 to 100 discovery patients were divided at random into training and test sets in a 7:3 ratio. In total, over 130 blood samples were TCR-sequenced: some 40 ophthalmopathy, roughly 80 hyperthyroidism and about 17 hyperthyroidism-to-ophthalmopathy patients. The study used TCR beta repertoire signatures to distinguish Graves' ophthalmopathy from Graves' hyperthyroidism and to predict progression to ophthalmopathy. An independent validation cohort was composed of some 18 hyperthyroidism patients and over 15 patients who later progressed from hyperthyroidism to ophthalmopathy. Following sampling, methimazole starting at 30 mg daily was administered to hyperthyroidism patients, and high-dose intravenous methylprednisolone was administered to ophthalmopathy patients.

Ophthalmopathy patients were characterized by moderately to severely active disease, a Clinical Activity Score of at least 3, a NOSPECS grade of at least 4, and a disease duration under 3 months. Patients with other autoimmune diseases, uncontrolled infections, pregnancy or lactation were excluded. Clinical symptoms, serum thyroxine, TRAb, thyroid ultrasound and orbital computed tomography formed the basis of the diagnosis. Ficoll-Paque density gradient centrifugation was used to isolate PBMCs from about 10 ml of fresh peripheral blood. Total RNA was extracted with Trizol reagent and quality-checked on an Agilent 2100 Bioanalyzer. Beyond this particular receptor, the publication reports: In cross-validation, the 13-signature model distinguished ophthalmopathy from stable hyperthyroidism with about 88% sensitivity and around 81% specificity, and in the test set the corresponding values were approximately 80% and 68%. Most expanded thyroid clonotypes with a frequency above 0.001 also appeared in blood, which suggests that blood repertoires may reflect the immune response in the thyroid. In validation, the model predicted ophthalmopathy progression with 55% to 71% sensitivity and 72.22% specificity; some 13 predicted patients were CT-confirmed with GO in a median of 6.5 months. No statistical method was used to set the sample size in advance, and the investigators knew which group each participant was assigned to.

In this chain, TRBV9 is recombined with TRBJ2-7; no D segment can be confidently identified. What was sequenced was peripheral blood. The sequence was obtained from a woman under 30 with Graves' ophthalmopathy. Donor details come from another sample of the same person, matched by shared clones. This receptor carries the CDR3 CASSPQAFPYEQYF. The DNA is as follows: TGTGCCAGCAGCCCCCAAGCTTTTCCCTACGAGCAGTACTTC.